Listed below are T cell receptor beta chains from one sample, sequenced in a study of T cells in Graves' hyperthyroidism and ophthalmopathy. A single record per CDR3 protein comes from TCRdb applying MiXCR to the multiplex PCR reads. The sample carries over 500,000 distinct CDR3 sequences, 15% to 20% recorded once. The specimen sequenced was blood. These receptors originate from a woman under 40 with Graves' ophthalmopathy. Each CDR3 is given without its conserved first and last residue. Fields, in order: CDR3 protein, J gene, V gene.

CDR3 protein: ASSQTGSYGYT
J gene: TRBJ1-2
V gene: TRBV28

CDR3 protein: ASRVTLSTDTQY
J gene: TRBJ2-3
V gene: TRBV10-2

CDR3 protein: ASRSGSGANVLT
J gene: TRBJ2-6
V gene: TRBV7-2

CDR3 protein: ASSEAGRVHEQY
J gene: TRBJ2-7
V gene: TRBV10-1

CDR3 protein: ASSELTQDWMSTEAF
J gene: TRBJ1-1
V gene: TRBV18

CDR3 protein: ASSPSPGERF
J gene: TRBJ2-1
V gene: TRBV6-1

CDR3 protein: AWSVQAKRRFSYEQY
J gene: TRBJ2-7
V gene: TRBV30

CDR3 protein: ASSYPRQGGRHFYEQY
J gene: TRBJ2-7
V gene: TRBV6-2/TRBV6-3

CDR3 protein: ASSFWGFGSYEQY
J gene: TRBJ2-7
V gene: TRBV28

CDR3 protein: ASSPPVPRGRGYNEQF
J gene: TRBJ2-1
V gene: TRBV18

CDR3 protein: ASSQEGWGTDTQY
J gene: TRBJ2-3
V gene: TRBV4-3

CDR3 protein: ASSLALPGEETQY
J gene: TRBJ2-5
V gene: TRBV7-2

CDR3 protein: SAPRATGNEKLF
J gene: TRBJ1-4
V gene: TRBV20-1

CDR3 protein: ASSPGQGLTEAF
J gene: TRBJ1-1
V gene: TRBV5-1

CDR3 protein: ASSPRNIRTGELF
J gene: TRBJ2-2
V gene: TRBV7-2

CDR3 protein: ASSRGLAGGSYNEQF
J gene: TRBJ2-1
V gene: TRBV4-2

CDR3 protein: SARDFTGGYEQY
J gene: TRBJ2-7
V gene: TRBV20-1

CDR3 protein: SARDGAWRRERKTQY
J gene: TRBJ2-5
V gene: TRBV20-1

CDR3 protein: AWSLGSGGYT
J gene: TRBJ1-2
V gene: TRBV30

CDR3 protein: ASSFGSSYGYT
J gene: TRBJ1-2
V gene: TRBV12-3/TRBV12-4

CDR3 protein: ASRRGQGRIEAF
J gene: TRBJ1-1
V gene: TRBV6-2/TRBV6-3

CDR3 protein: ASSASGLGASTDTQY
J gene: TRBJ2-3
V gene: TRBV7-3

CDR3 protein: ASSRLAGVGELF
J gene: TRBJ2-2
V gene: TRBV25-1

CDR3 protein: ASNQGADTQY
J gene: TRBJ2-3
V gene: TRBV7-2

CDR3 protein: ASSRDSRMDSPLH
J gene: TRBJ1-6
V gene: TRBV19

CDR3 protein: ASSPGPTSGANVLT
J gene: TRBJ2-6
V gene: TRBV18

CDR3 protein: ASSSSGSTPGELF
J gene: TRBJ2-2
V gene: TRBV7-9

CDR3 protein: AYGNRGLGANALT
J gene: TRBJ2-6
V gene: TRBV11-2

CDR3 protein: ASSKTGLAVEFENEQF
J gene: TRBJ2-1
V gene: TRBV7-3

CDR3 protein: ASSLTPRQRVNTEAF
J gene: TRBJ1-1
V gene: TRBV6-1

CDR3 protein: VSSLNLAAEGQGDTQY
J gene: TRBJ2-3
V gene: TRBV28

CDR3 protein: ASSLGSAAYGYT
J gene: TRBJ1-2
V gene: TRBV11-2

CDR3 protein: ASSSFGTTGELF
J gene: TRBJ2-2
V gene: TRBV7-6

CDR3 protein: ASSSTASTDTQY
J gene: TRBJ2-3
V gene: TRBV7-9

CDR3 protein: ASSSKTSGRLWDTGELF
J gene: TRBJ2-2
V gene: TRBV28

CDR3 protein: ASSPRQATNEKLF
J gene: TRBJ1-4
V gene: TRBV18

CDR3 protein: ASSPAEKLF
J gene: TRBJ1-4
V gene: TRBV6-1

CDR3 protein: ASSRGQGHVY
J gene: TRBJ1-5
V gene: TRBV3-1

CDR3 protein: SAFLATSSYEQY
J gene: TRBJ2-7
V gene: TRBV20-1

CDR3 protein: ASSGGLAKDEQY
J gene: TRBJ2-7
V gene: TRBV9

CDR3 protein: ASSARGNEQY
J gene: TRBJ2-7
V gene: TRBV28

CDR3 protein: ASSQEPSGGEQY
J gene: TRBJ2-7
V gene: TRBV4-2

CDR3 protein: ASSRRTETEAF
J gene: TRBJ1-1
V gene: TRBV5-8

CDR3 protein: ASSQAAQGGSPLH
J gene: TRBJ1-6
V gene: TRBV4-3

CDR3 protein: SVEPSGRTSEF
J gene: TRBJ2-1
V gene: TRBV29-1

CDR3 protein: SASIQAHSYEQY
J gene: TRBJ2-7
V gene: TRBV20-1

CDR3 protein: ASSKTRAKNIQY
J gene: TRBJ2-4
V gene: TRBV19

CDR3 protein: ASSIPGSSGYEQY
J gene: TRBJ2-7
V gene: TRBV19

CDR3 protein: ASSQKGTAGEQY
J gene: TRBJ2-7
V gene: TRBV4-3

CDR3 protein: ASSESVSVGTGGTEAF
J gene: TRBJ1-1
V gene: TRBV10-1

CDR3 protein: ASRPGTSGSETQY
J gene: TRBJ2-5
V gene: TRBV3-1

CDR3 protein: ASGGGRVQF
J gene: TRBJ2-1
V gene: TRBV6-1

CDR3 protein: AISEGDATETQY
J gene: TRBJ2-5
V gene: TRBV10-3

CDR3 protein: SAGGGLGRETQY
J gene: TRBJ2-5
V gene: TRBV20-1

CDR3 protein: ASSRRQGAYEQY
J gene: TRBJ2-7
V gene: TRBV6-2/TRBV6-3

CDR3 protein: ASSSERERIDEQF
J gene: TRBJ2-1
V gene: TRBV5-8

CDR3 protein: ASSLGGTPRETQY
J gene: TRBJ2-5
V gene: TRBV7-8

CDR3 protein: ASSLVVSGRGLNEQF
J gene: TRBJ2-1
V gene: TRBV11-2

CDR3 protein: ASSPDSESPGTDTQY
J gene: TRBJ2-3
V gene: TRBV18